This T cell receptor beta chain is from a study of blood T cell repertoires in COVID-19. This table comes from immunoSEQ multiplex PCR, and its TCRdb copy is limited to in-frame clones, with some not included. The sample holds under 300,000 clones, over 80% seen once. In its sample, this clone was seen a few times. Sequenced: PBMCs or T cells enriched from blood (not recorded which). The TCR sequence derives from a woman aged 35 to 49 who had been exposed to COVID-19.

CDR3 residues: CASSPSGAGNYGYTF. The CDR3 DNA reads as TGTGCCAGCAGCCCGAGTGGCGCGGGAAACTATGGCTACACCTTC. The chain is built from TRBV7-2 and TRBJ1-2, with no clear D. With 5 bases removed from V and 2 bases from J, the gap between germline ends came to 15 bases. From germline, CDR1 is SGHTA and CDR2 FQGNSA. This CDR3 has 15 residues.